This T cell receptor beta chain comes out of a study of CD4 T cells in relation to SARS-CoV-2 and coronaviruses. About this clone: Its antigen remains unidentified.

Trimming took 0 bases from V and 1 from J; bases not matched to a gene: 4. The length of the CDR3 is 16 residues. Germline assignment: CDR1 SGDLS and CDR2 YYNGEE. CD4+ T cells from unexposed donors were obtained before the COVID-19 pandemic (2011-2018). Isolation of CD4+ T cells took place after about 10 days in culture. Each well had a few million PBMCs in around 4.5% human AB serum with IL-2. Fresh IL-2 medium replaced half the medium on days 3 and 7. The protocol was immunoSEQ multiplex PCR, while the TCRdb copy is restricted to in-frame clones and leaves out a portion. This sample has approximately 17,000 clones, with approximately 80% found just once. Study-level findings and limits: SARS-CoV-2-driven expansion was significantly weaker in crossreactive than monoreactive clones.

This receptor was obtained from a human donor in good health. The chain is built from TRBV9 and TRBJ2-1; 7 bases are a match to TRBD2. Input material: CD4+ T cells from PBMCs, cultured in vitro. The CDR3 region has the DNA TGTGCCAGCAGCGTAGTTGGTAGCGGGTCCTACAATGAGCAGTTCTTC. It is translated as CASSVVGSGSYNEQFF.